Below, one TCR beta chain is given with its context. This entry belongs to a study of T cell responses to AZD1222 COVID-19 vaccine. Germline values: CDR1 SNHLY, CDR2 FYNNEI. This CDR3 is 14 amino acids long. V dropped 4 bases and J dropped 8 bases, with 15 bases sitting between them. Repertoires were generated with immunoSEQ multiplex PCR, while TCRdb's copy carries only in-frame clones and drops some. The sample has about 66,000 clones; more than 60% are singletons. The source of this sequence is an adult who received the AZD1222 COVID-19 vaccine. The chain joins TRBV2 to TRBJ2-1; perhaps TRBD1 as D (5 bases). This material consisted of peripheral blood, taken 28 days after the second AZD1222 dose. The chain's CDR3 is CASSGGPPMDEQFF. As DNA, the CDR3 is TGTGCCAGCAGTGGGGGCCCCCCAATGGATGAGCAGTTCTTC.